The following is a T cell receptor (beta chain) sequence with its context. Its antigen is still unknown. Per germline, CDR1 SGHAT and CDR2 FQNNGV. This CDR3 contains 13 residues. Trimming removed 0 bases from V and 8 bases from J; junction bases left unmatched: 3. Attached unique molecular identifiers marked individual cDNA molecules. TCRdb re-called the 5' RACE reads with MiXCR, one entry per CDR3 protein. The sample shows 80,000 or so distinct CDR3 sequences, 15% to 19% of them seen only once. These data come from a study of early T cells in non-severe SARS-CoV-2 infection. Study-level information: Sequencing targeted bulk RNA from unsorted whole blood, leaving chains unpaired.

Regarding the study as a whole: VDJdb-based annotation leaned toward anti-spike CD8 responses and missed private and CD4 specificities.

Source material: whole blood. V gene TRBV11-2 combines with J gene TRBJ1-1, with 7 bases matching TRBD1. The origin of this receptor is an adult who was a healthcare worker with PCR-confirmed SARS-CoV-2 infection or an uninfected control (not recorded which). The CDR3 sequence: CASSLDRDSEAFF. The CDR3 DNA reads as TGTGCCAGCAGCTTAGATCGGGACAGCGAAGCTTTCTTT.